The rows below give T cell receptor beta chains drawn from one sample of a study of cytomegalovirus exposure and HLA in healthy donors. Profiled with immunoSEQ multiplex PCR; TCRdb holds only in-frame clones, not every one. Recorded for this sample: roughly 60,000 clones. Input material: PBMCs. The receptor source for this set is a young woman in good health and CMV-seronegative. The CDR3 runs from the conserved cysteine through the conserved F or W. D genes are given only for firm matches.

CDR3nt: TGTGCCATCAGTGTCTTCCGAGAACTTACTTATGGCTACACCTTC
CDR3aa: CAISVFRELTYGYTF
len: 15
v_gene: TRBV10-3
j_gene: TRBJ1-2
d_gene: .

CDR3nt: TGTGCCAGCAGCTTGGGGGGGGTCGGAGATACGCAGTATTTT
CDR3aa: CASSLGGVGDTQYF
len: 14
v_gene: TRBV5-5
j_gene: TRBJ2-3
d_gene: .

CDR3nt: TGTGCCAGCAGTAAGACAGGGGAGAACTATGGCTACACCTTC
CDR3aa: CASSKTGENYGYTF
len: 14
v_gene: TRBV6-5
j_gene: TRBJ1-2
d_gene: TRBD1

CDR3nt: TGCGCCAGCAGCTTCGGGGTGGGAACTGAAGCTTTCTTT
CDR3aa: CASSFGVGTEAFF
len: 13
v_gene: TRBV5-1
j_gene: TRBJ1-1
d_gene: .

CDR3nt: TGTGCCAGCAGCCCGGGGGGGGACTATGGCTACACCTTC
CDR3aa: CASSPGGDYGYTF
len: 13
v_gene: TRBV7-3
j_gene: TRBJ1-2
d_gene: .

CDR3nt: TGTGCCAGCAGCTTAAACCCAGCGGGGGTAGAGACCCAGTACTTC
CDR3aa: CASSLNPAGVETQYF
len: 15
v_gene: TRBV7-9
j_gene: TRBJ2-5
d_gene: TRBD2

CDR3nt: TGTGCCAGCAGTGTCATGGGGGGTTTCGACGAGCAGTACTTC
CDR3aa: CASSVMGGFDEQYF
len: 14
v_gene: TRBV6-4
j_gene: TRBJ2-7
d_gene: .

CDR3nt: TGTGCCAGCAGTACGGACAGGGGCCCAAACTATGGCTACACCTTC
CDR3aa: CASSTDRGPNYGYTF
len: 15
v_gene: TRBV27
j_gene: TRBJ1-2
d_gene: TRBD1

CDR3nt: TGTGCCAGCAGCTTAGGCGGGGCTCAATACAATGAGCAGTTCTTC
CDR3aa: CASSLGGAQYNEQFF
len: 15
v_gene: TRBV7-3
j_gene: TRBJ2-1
d_gene: .

CDR3nt: TGTGCCAGCTCACCACGTGATAGCGATGTAATCAATGGCTACACCTTC
CDR3aa: CASSPRDSDVINGYTF
len: 16
v_gene: TRBV18
j_gene: TRBJ1-2
d_gene: .

CDR3nt: TGTGCCAGCAGTGAAGAGGCAGGCTTTACCTACGAGCAGTACTTC
CDR3aa: CASSEEAGFTYEQYF
len: 15
v_gene: TRBV2
j_gene: TRBJ2-7
d_gene: .

CDR3nt: TGTGCCAGCAGTCAGCATCCGGGACAGGGGGATGGCTACACCTTC
CDR3aa: CASSQHPGQGDGYTF
len: 15
v_gene: TRBV2
j_gene: TRBJ1-2
d_gene: TRBD1

CDR3nt: TGCAGCGCCGGGGATCGGGATGGCTACACCTTC
CDR3aa: CSAGDRDGYTF
len: 11
v_gene: TRBV29-1
j_gene: TRBJ1-2
d_gene: .

CDR3nt: TGTGCCAGCAGCCAGTCGGACAGTAATCATGGCTACACCTTC
CDR3aa: CASSQSDSNHGYTF
len: 14
v_gene: TRBV7-3
j_gene: TRBJ1-2
d_gene: .

CDR3nt: TGTGCCAGCAAGAAGGAACGGGGGGGCCGGGAGACCCAGTACTTC
CDR3aa: CASKKERGGRETQYF
len: 15
v_gene: TRBV2
j_gene: TRBJ2-5
d_gene: TRBD2

CDR3nt: TGCGCCAGCAGCTTGGGACAGGGTGAGAGCGAGCAGTACTTC
CDR3aa: CASSLGQGESEQYF
len: 14
v_gene: TRBV5-1
j_gene: TRBJ2-7
d_gene: TRBD1

CDR3nt: TGTGCCAGCAGGGGACTTCCAATAGCCAAAAACATTCAGTACTTC
CDR3aa: CASRGLPIAKNIQYF
len: 15
v_gene: TRBV6-6
j_gene: TRBJ2-4
d_gene: .

CDR3nt: TGTGCCAGTAGTATAGGCACAGGGGGCGTGAAGACCCAGTACTTC
CDR3aa: CASSIGTGGVKTQYF
len: 15
v_gene: TRBV19
j_gene: TRBJ2-5
d_gene: TRBD1

CDR3nt: TGTGCCAGCAGCACACCTATGGGCGGGGGGATTTACGAGCAGTACTTC
CDR3aa: CASSTPMGGGIYEQYF
len: 16
v_gene: TRBV14
j_gene: TRBJ2-7
d_gene: TRBD2

CDR3nt: TGTGCCAGTAGCTTTCCAGCTAACTATGGCTACACCTTC
CDR3aa: CASSFPANYGYTF
len: 13
v_gene: TRBV19
j_gene: TRBJ1-2
d_gene: .

CDR3nt: TGTGCCAGCAGCAGACAGGGGTCGGCAGCCTACGAGCAGTACTTC
CDR3aa: CASSRQGSAAYEQYF
len: 15
v_gene: TRBV6-6
j_gene: TRBJ2-7
d_gene: TRBD1

CDR3nt: TGTGCCAGCAGTGCCACAGAGGGAAACACCATATATTTT
CDR3aa: CASSATEGNTIYF
len: 13
v_gene: TRBV6-1
j_gene: TRBJ1-3
d_gene: .

CDR3nt: TGTGCCAGCAGTGAAGCCAGGGGTAACACTGAAGCTTTCTTT
CDR3aa: CASSEARGNTEAFF
len: 14
v_gene: TRBV6-1
j_gene: TRBJ1-1
d_gene: .